A selection of T cell receptor beta chains follows, all from one sample in a study of cytomegalovirus exposure and HLA in healthy donors. Here immunoSEQ multiplex PCR was the method, and the copy in TCRdb shows in-frame clones only, minus some. The sample lists under 130,000 clones, about 69% occurring once. The source material was PBMCs. The receptors shown here come from a man aged 35-49 years in good health and CMV-seronegative. Each CDR3 is given with its conserved first and last residue. Each record gives: V gene, D gene, J gene, clone size, CDR3 protein, CDR3 DNA. D genes are given only for firm matches. Not all rows give a size; the values are once, few, many and, for expanded clones, a class.

V: TRBV21-1
D: -
J: TRBJ1-5
size: once
CDR3: CARSGQPQHF
DNA: TGTGCCAGGTCGGGTCAGCCCCAGCATTTT

V: TRBV18
D: -
J: TRBJ2-7
size: -
CDR3: CASSPFERGEQYF
DNA: TGTGCCAGCTCACCCTTCGAGCGCGGGGAGCAGTACTTC

V: TRBV28
D: TRBD1
J: TRBJ2-7
size: -
CDR3: CASSSLLRGGQGTYEQYF
DNA: TGTGCCAGCAGTTCACTACTCAGGGGGGGACAGGGTACCTACGAGCAGTACTTC

V: TRBV7-3
D: TRBD2
J: TRBJ2-3
size: few
CDR3: CASSPRTSGGPAGTQYF
DNA: TGTGCCAGCAGCCCCCGGACTAGCGGGGGCCCGGCGGGTACGCAGTATTTT

V: TRBV2
D: TRBD2
J: TRBJ2-7
size: -
CDR3: CASNPLAGGPSQQYF
DNA: TGTGCCAGCAACCCCTTAGCGGGAGGCCCCTCTCAGCAGTACTTC

V: TRBV10-1
D: -
J: TRBJ2-3
size: -
CDR3: CASSYTSTDTQYF
DNA: TGCGCCAGCAGCTATACTAGCACAGATACGCAGTATTTT

V: TRBV5-4
D: -
J: TRBJ2-7
size: -
CDR3: CASSPRDSYEQYF
DNA: TGTGCCAGCAGCCCGCGGGATTCCTACGAGCAGTACTTC

V: TRBV7-7
D: -
J: TRBJ2-3
size: -
CDR3: CASSLVQRGGGTDTQYF
DNA: TGTGCTAGCAGCTTAGTTCAGAGGGGGGGCGGCACAGATACGCAGTATTTT

V: TRBV14
D: -
J: TRBJ2-3
size: -
CDR3: CASSQYGDTQYF
DNA: TGTGCCAGCAGCCAATACGGGGATACGCAGTATTTT

V: TRBV7-9
D: -
J: TRBJ2-6
size: few
CDR3: CASSFVTPSGANVLTF
DNA: TGTGCCAGCAGCTTCGTGACACCGTCTGGGGCCAACGTCCTGACTTTC

V: TRBV6-5
D: TRBD1
J: TRBJ1-6
size: medium-sized
CDR3: CASSYQGASPYSPLHF
DNA: TGTGCCAGCAGTTATCAGGGGGCGTCTCCGTATTCACCCCTCCACTTT

V: TRBV30
D: TRBD1
J: TRBJ1-1
size: -
CDR3: CAGKDRGESEAFF
DNA: TGTGCCGGAAAGGACAGGGGGGAATCTGAAGCTTTCTTT

V: TRBV4-1
D: TRBD1
J: TRBJ2-7
size: -
CDR3: CASSRQGGEQYF
DNA: TGCGCCAGCAGTCGACAGGGTGGCGAGCAGTACTTC

V: TRBV20-1
D: -
J: TRBJ1-3
size: -
CDR3: CSAREGNTIYF
DNA: TGCAGTGCTAGGGAGGGAAACACCATATATTTT

V: TRBV18
D: -
J: TRBJ1-5
size: once
CDR3: CASSRAADQPQHF
DNA: TGTGCCAGCTCACGGGCAGCTGATCAGCCCCAGCATTTT

V: TRBV6-5
D: TRBD1
J: TRBJ2-7
size: -
CDR3: CASRQNRGGHEQYF
DNA: TGTGCCAGCAGGCAGAACAGGGGTGGCCACGAGCAGTACTTC

V: TRBV4-3
D: -
J: TRBJ1-1
size: -
CDR3: CASSQVSNRVGTEAFF
DNA: TGCGCCAGCAGCCAGGTATCGAACAGGGTCGGTACTGAAGCTTTCTTT

V: TRBV20-1
D: -
J: TRBJ2-1
size: -
CDR3: CSARGGGEQFF
DNA: TGCAGTGCTAGAGGGGGAGGTGAGCAGTTCTTC

V: TRBV5-6
D: TRBD1
J: TRBJ1-2
size: -
CDR3: CASSLLGRGDYGYTF
DNA: TGTGCCAGCAGCCTCCTAGGCAGGGGGGACTATGGCTACACCTTC

V: TRBV10-2
D: -
J: TRBJ2-3
size: -
CDR3: CASSDTSGSSDTQYF
DNA: TGCGCCAGCAGTGACACTAGTGGGTCGTCAGATACGCAGTATTTT

V: TRBV10-2
D: TRBD1
J: TRBJ1-2
size: few
CDR3: CASSESTGNGYTF
DNA: TGCGCCAGCAGTGAGTCGACAGGGAATGGCTACACCTTC

V: TRBV11-3
D: TRBD1
J: TRBJ1-1
size: once
CDR3: CASNHRGPNTEAFF
DNA: TGTGCCAGCAATCACAGGGGGCCCAACACTGAAGCTTTCTTT

V: TRBV7-3
D: -
J: TRBJ2-5
size: -
CDR3: CASSPNAVQGTQYF
DNA: TGTGCCAGCAGCCCTAACGCGGTACAGGGGACCCAGTACTTC

V: TRBV19
D: -
J: TRBJ2-5
size: few
CDR3: CASRQAGETQYF
DNA: TGTGCCAGTAGACAGGCTGGGGAGACCCAGTACTTC

V: TRBV5-1
D: -
J: TRBJ1-1
size: -
CDR3: CASSFGGLKNTEAFF
DNA: TGCGCCAGCAGCTTCGGCGGCCTGAAGAACACTGAAGCTTTCTTT

V: TRBV9
D: -
J: TRBJ2-7
size: -
CDR3: CASSVDSGGLSYEQYF
DNA: TGTGCCAGCAGCGTAGACTCGGGGGGCCTCTCCTACGAGCAGTACTTC

V: TRBV6-5
D: -
J: TRBJ2-5
size: -
CDR3: CASSKRNSQETQYF
DNA: TGTGCCAGCAGTAAACGGAACAGCCAAGAGACCCAGTACTTC

V: TRBV4-3
D: -
J: TRBJ2-7
size: -
CDR3: CASSQVRTEAYEQYF
DNA: TGCGCCAGCAGCCAAGTTAGGACAGAAGCCTACGAGCAGTACTTC

V: TRBV4-1
D: -
J: TRBJ1-5
size: -
CDR3: CASSQGPGGLGQPQHF
DNA: TGCGCCAGCAGCCAGGGTCCGGGGGGCCTAGGTCAGCCCCAGCATTTT

V: TRBV28
D: TRBD1
J: TRBJ1-6
size: -
CDR3: CASSLITGGSNSPLHF
DNA: TGTGCCAGCAGTCTGATAACAGGGGGCTCTAATTCACCCCTCCACTTT

V: TRBV4-3
D: -
J: TRBJ1-1
size: few
CDR3: CASSQVQGEAFF
DNA: TGCGCCAGCAGCCAAGTCCAGGGGGAAGCTTTCTTT

V: TRBV7-2
D: -
J: TRBJ1-4
size: -
CDR3: CASSLDRTNEKLFF
DNA: TGTGCCAGCAGCTTAGACAGAACTAATGAAAAACTGTTTTTT

V: TRBV30
D: TRBD2
J: TRBJ2-1
size: -
CDR3: CAYAGLAGVGEQFF
DNA: TGTGCCTACGCGGGACTAGCGGGAGTCGGTGAGCAGTTCTTC

V: TRBV4-1
D: -
J: TRBJ2-1
size: -
CDR3: CASSQEGTSYNEQFF
DNA: TGCGCCAGCAGCCAAGAGGGGACTTCCTACAATGAGCAGTTCTTC

V: TRBV5-6
D: TRBD1
J: TRBJ1-5
size: -
CDR3: CASSLQGGQPQHF
DNA: TGTGCCAGCAGCTTACAGGGGGGACAGCCCCAGCATTTT

V: TRBV11-3
D: TRBD1
J: TRBJ1-1
size: -
CDR3: CASSLRTGGYTEAFF
DNA: TGTGCCAGCAGCTTAAGGACAGGGGGATACACTGAAGCTTTCTTT

V: TRBV19
D: TRBD2
J: TRBJ2-1
size: -
CDR3: CASSIARTSGSENEQFF
DNA: TGTGCCAGTAGTATCGCTCGGACTAGCGGGAGTGAGAATGAGCAGTTCTTC

V: TRBV5-5
D: TRBD1
J: TRBJ1-5
size: -
CDR3: CASSVGTAYNQPQHF
DNA: TGTGCCAGCAGCGTAGGGACAGCTTACAATCAGCCCCAGCATTTT

V: TRBV10-1
D: -
J: TRBJ2-1
size: few
CDR3: CASSEWEEGEQFF
DNA: TGCGCCAGCAGCGAGTGGGAGGAGGGTGAGCAGTTCTTC

V: TRBV7-3
D: TRBD1
J: TRBJ2-3
size: few
CDR3: CASSPEGQGVYTQYF
DNA: TGTGCCAGCAGCCCCGAGGGACAGGGGGTCTATACGCAGTATTTT

V: TRBV7-3
D: -
J: TRBJ2-1
size: -
CDR3: CASSPDHGEQFF
DNA: TGTGCCAGCAGCCCAGATCATGGTGAGCAGTTCTTC

V: TRBV12-5
D: -
J: TRBJ1-1
size: many
CDR3: CASGLGQTEAFF
DNA: TGTGCTAGTGGTTTGGGGCAAACTGAAGCTTTCTTT

V: TRBV6-5
D: TRBD1
J: TRBJ2-5
size: -
CDR3: CASSPSRDSQETQYF
DNA: TGTGCCAGCAGCCCGAGCCGGGACAGCCAAGAGACCCAGTACTTC

V: TRBV15
D: -
J: TRBJ1-1
size: -
CDR3: CATSADMNTEAFF
DNA: TGTGCCACCAGCGCGGACATGAACACTGAAGCTTTCTTT

V: TRBV14
D: -
J: TRBJ1-3
size: -
CDR3: CASSQDPGEGNTIYF
DNA: TGTGCCAGCAGCCAAGATCCAGGGGAAGGAAACACCATATATTTT

V: TRBV4-3
D: -
J: TRBJ2-1
size: -
CDR3: CASSQVDPRQSSYNEQFF
DNA: TGCGCCAGCAGCCAAGTGGATCCCAGGCAAAGCTCCTACAATGAGCAGTTCTTC

V: TRBV11-2
D: -
J: TRBJ1-6
size: -
CDR3: CASSSPYSANSPLHF
DNA: TGTGCCAGCAGCTCCCCCTACAGTGCTAATTCACCCCTCCACTTT

V: TRBV7-9
D: -
J: TRBJ2-5
size: -
CDR3: CASSPLETQYF
DNA: TGTGCCAGCAGCCCTCTCGAGACCCAGTACTTC

V: TRBV15
D: TRBD2
J: TRBJ2-7
size: -
CDR3: CATSRGRVAGFSEQYF
DNA: TGTGCCACCAGCAGAGGTCGGGTAGCGGGTTTCAGCGAGCAGTACTTC